This TCR beta chain is drawn from a study of blood T cells in healthy people across ages. Study-level points and caveats: In long-lived donors, naive CD4+ cell counts and diversity exceeded those of aged donors.

Germline CDR1 MNHEY, CDR2 SVGAGI. This CDR3 comprises 14 residues. The V end lost 2 bases, the J end lost 0 bases, and 7 bases lay between the germline ends. Per sample, extraction of total RNA gave at least 5.5 micrograms in every case. It was with a sample-barcoded 5' primer and a J-beta primer mix that a second PCR of roughly 6 to 12 cycles was run. Each TCR beta cDNA got a 12-nucleotide random molecular identifier. One entry per CDR3 protein, called by TCRdb with MiXCR from the 5' RACE reads. The sample consists of approximately 940,000 distinct CDR3 sequences, roughly 50% of them appearing once. This clonotype has just a few counts. The antigen is undetermined.

Sequencing input: blood. V gene TRBV6-5 combines with J gene TRBJ1-1; no definite D call. The receptor comes from a man aged 30 to 45 in good health. The chain's CDR3 is CASSYINMNTEAFF. The CDR3 DNA is TGTGCCAGCAGTTACATAAACATGAACACTGAAGCTTTCTTT.